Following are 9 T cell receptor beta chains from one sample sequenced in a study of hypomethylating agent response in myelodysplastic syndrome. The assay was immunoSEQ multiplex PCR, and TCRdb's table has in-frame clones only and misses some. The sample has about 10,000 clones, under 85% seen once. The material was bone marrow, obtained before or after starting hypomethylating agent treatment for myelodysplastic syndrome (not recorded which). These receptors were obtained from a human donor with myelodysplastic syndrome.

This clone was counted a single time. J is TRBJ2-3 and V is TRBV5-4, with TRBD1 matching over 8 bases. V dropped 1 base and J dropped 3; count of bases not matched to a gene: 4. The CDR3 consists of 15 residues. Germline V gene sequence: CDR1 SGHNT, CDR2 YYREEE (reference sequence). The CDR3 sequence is CASSLFTGGTDTQYF. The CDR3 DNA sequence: TGTGCCAGCAGCTTGTTTACAGGGGGGACAGATACGCAGTATTTT.

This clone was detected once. The chain's CDR3 is CASSIPPTGKGNQPQHF. CDR3 coding DNA: TGTGCCAGTAGTATACCCCCGACAGGGAAGGGCAATCAGCCCCAGCATTTT. The chain links TRBV19 to TRBJ1-5; TRBD1 matches at 7 bases. The CDR3 is 17 residues long. Germline CDR1 reads LNHDA; CDR2 reads SQIVND (reference sequence). V lost 2 bases to trimming and J lost 2 bases; unmatched junction nucleotides: 9.

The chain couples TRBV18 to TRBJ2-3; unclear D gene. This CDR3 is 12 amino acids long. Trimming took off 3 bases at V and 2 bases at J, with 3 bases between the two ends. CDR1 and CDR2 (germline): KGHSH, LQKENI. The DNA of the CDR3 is TGTGCCAGCTCACCTGTCACAGATACGCAGTATTTT. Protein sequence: CASSPVTDTQYF.

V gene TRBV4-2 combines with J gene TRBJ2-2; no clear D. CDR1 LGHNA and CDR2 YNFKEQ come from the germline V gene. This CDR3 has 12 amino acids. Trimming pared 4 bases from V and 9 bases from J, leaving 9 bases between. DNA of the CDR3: TGTGCCAGCAGCCTGACTGCGAGGGAGCTGTTTTTT. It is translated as CASSLTARELFF.

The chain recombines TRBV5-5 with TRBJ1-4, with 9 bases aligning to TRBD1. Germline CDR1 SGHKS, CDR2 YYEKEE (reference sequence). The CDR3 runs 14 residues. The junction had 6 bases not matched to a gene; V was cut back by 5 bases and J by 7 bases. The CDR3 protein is CASSLDRGGEKLFF. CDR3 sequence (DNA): TGTGCCAGCAGTCTGGACAGGGGCGGTGAAAAACTGTTTTTT.

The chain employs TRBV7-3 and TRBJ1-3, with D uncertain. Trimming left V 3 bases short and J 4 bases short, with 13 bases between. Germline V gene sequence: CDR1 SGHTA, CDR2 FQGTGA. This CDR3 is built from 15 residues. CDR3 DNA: TGTGCCAGCAGCTTGTCGGGCCTTTCGGGAAACACCATATATTTT. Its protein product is CASSLSGLSGNTIYF. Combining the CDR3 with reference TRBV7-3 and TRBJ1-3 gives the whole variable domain GAGVSQTPSNKVTEKGKYVELRCDPISGHTALYWYRQSLGQGPEFLIYFQGTGAADDSGLPNDRFFAVRPEGSVSTLKIQRTERGDSAVYLCASSLSGLSGNTIYFGEGSWLTVV.

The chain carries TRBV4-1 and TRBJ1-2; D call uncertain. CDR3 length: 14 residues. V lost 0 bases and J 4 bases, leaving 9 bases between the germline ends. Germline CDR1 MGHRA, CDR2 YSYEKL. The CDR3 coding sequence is TGCGCCAGCAGCCAAGAGAACGGTATCTATGGCTACACCTTC. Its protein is CASSQENGIYGYTF.

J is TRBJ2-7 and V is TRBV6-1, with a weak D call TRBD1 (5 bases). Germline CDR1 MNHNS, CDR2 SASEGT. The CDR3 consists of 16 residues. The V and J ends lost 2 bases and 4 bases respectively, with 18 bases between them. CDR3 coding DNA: TGTGCCAGCAGTGAAAGCCCCAGTTTCCAGGGTTACGAGCAGTACTTC. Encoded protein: CASSESPSFQGYEQYF.

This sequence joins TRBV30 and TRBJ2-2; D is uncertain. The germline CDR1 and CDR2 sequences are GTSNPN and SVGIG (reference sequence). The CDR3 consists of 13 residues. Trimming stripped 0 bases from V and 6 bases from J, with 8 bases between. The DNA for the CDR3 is TGTGCCTGGAGTGTCGTGTCGGCCGGGGAGCTGTTTTTT. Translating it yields CAWSVVSAGELFF.